The clone carrying this TCR beta chain has only a few counts. This entry belongs to a study of cytomegalovirus exposure and HLA in healthy donors. Germline CDR1 is MNHEY and CDR2 is SVGAGI. This CDR3 region has 15 residues. Trimming took off 6 bases at V and 2 bases at J, with 11 bases between the two ends. The primer mix had 60 Vbeta and 13 Jbeta primers. Here immunoSEQ multiplex PCR was the method, and the copy in TCRdb shows in-frame clones only, minus some. The sample has 100,000 to 150,000 clones, approximately 10% seen once. Sequenced material: PBMCs. The sequence was collected from a woman aged 18-30 years in good health and CMV-seropositive. The chain employs TRBV6-5 and TRBJ1-6; TRBD1 is a possible D gene (6 bases). This CDR3 is CASRPGAAYNSPLHF. In DNA, the CDR3 is TGTGCCAGCAGGCCAGGGGCCGCCTATAATTCACCCCTCCACTTT.